A selection of T cell receptor beta chains follows, all from one sample in a study of T cell repertoires in aging, cancer and after chemotherapy. TCRdb re-analysed the multiplex PCR reads in MiXCR, keeping a single row per CDR3 protein. Among approximately 3,000 distinct CDR3 sequences listed, approximately 42% were seen once. The sample consisted of blood. Source of these receptors: a human donor with a blood cancer. The CDR3 runs from the conserved cysteine through the conserved F or W. Fields, in order: clone size, V gene, J gene, D gene, CDR3 protein, CDR3 DNA. The D gene is left open where the match is weak. Clone size is given for some rows only: seen once, a few or many times, or a class if the clone is expanded.

>.|TRBV12-3/TRBV12-4|TRBJ2-2|.
CASNAGSTGELFF
TGTGCCAGCAACGCGGGATCCACCGGGGAGCTGTTTTTT
>.|TRBV12-3/TRBV12-4|TRBJ2-5|TRBD1
CASSPPPGGTGEGETQYF
TGTGCCAGCAGTCCTCCCCCTGGCGGGACAGGGGAGGGGGAGACCCAGTACTTC
>.|TRBV6-2/TRBV6-3|TRBJ2-7|TRBD2
CASSRGTSGTLIYEQYF
TGTGCCAGCAGCCGCGGGACTAGCGGGACGTTGATCTACGAGCAGTACTTC
>.|TRBV18|TRBJ2-7|TRBD2
CASSPASGRENEQYF
TGTGCCAGCTCACCCGCTAGCGGGAGGGAGAACGAGCAGTACTTC
>medium-sized|TRBV7-6|TRBJ1-3|.
CASSKDSSGNTIYF
TGTGCCAGCAGCAAGGACAGCTCTGGAAACACCATATATTTT
>.|TRBV6-5|TRBJ2-7|TRBD2
CASTTGGAIYEQYF
TGTGCCAGCACCACGGGGGGGGCAATCTACGAGCAGTACTTC
>.|TRBV12-3/TRBV12-4|TRBJ1-1|.
CASSLGQNTEAFF
TGTGCCAGCAGTTTAGGACAGAACACTGAAGCTTTCTTT
>few|TRBV7-9|TRBJ1-4|.
CASSLIRVRNATNEKLFF
TGTGCCAGCAGCTTAATCAGGGTCCGGAATGCAACTAATGAAAAACTGTTTTTT
>.|TRBV15|TRBJ2-5|.
CATSRLPPRVQETQYF
TGTGCCACCAGCAGATTGCCCCCGCGGGTACAAGAGACCCAGTACTTC
>large|TRBV15|TRBJ2-5|.
CATSSEGGDQETQYF
TGTGCCACCAGCAGCGAAGGTGGCGACCAAGAGACCCAGTACTTC
>.|TRBV19|TRBJ2-1|.
CASSYSPVGTLKFF
TGTGCCAGTAGTTACTCCCCCGTGGGGACCTTGAAGTTCTTC
>few|TRBV6-1|TRBJ2-1|TRBD1
CASMIRDRDHNEQFF
TGTGCCAGCATGATTAGGGACAGGGACCACAATGAGCAGTTCTTC
>.|TRBV15|TRBJ2-1|.
CATSRDREGYEQFF
TGTGCCACCAGCAGAGATCGAGAAGGGTATGAGCAGTTCTTC
>.|TRBV30|TRBJ1-2|.
CAWSVDTTYGYTF
TGTGCCTGGAGTGTGGACACTACTTATGGCTACACCTTC
>.|TRBV7-9|TRBJ2-3|TRBD2
CASSLLAGGQADTQYF
TGTGCCAGCAGCTTACTAGCGGGAGGGCAGGCAGATACGCAGTATTTT
>few|TRBV6-5|TRBJ1-6|.
CASSYSSSSYNSPLHF
TGTGCCAGCAGTTACTCGTCGAGCTCCTATAATTCACCCCTCCACTTT
>medium-sized|TRBV6-6|TRBJ2-3|.
CASSYGDGQPDTQYF
TGTGCCAGCAGTTACGGGGATGGGCAGCCAGATACGCAGTATTTT
>.|TRBV5-1|TRBJ2-2|.
CASKPWTTNTGELFF
TGCGCCAGCAAACCCTGGACAACGAACACCGGGGAGCTGTTTTTT
>.|TRBV27|TRBJ2-1|.
CASSSLLSLYNEQFF
TGTGCCAGCAGTTCTTTACTAAGTCTCTACAATGAGCAGTTCTTC
>.|TRBV29-1|TRBJ2-1|.
CSAPIVNEQFF
TGCAGCGCGCCTATAGTAAATGAGCAGTTCTTC
>.|TRBV19|TRBJ2-3|TRBD2
CASSYGLAGDADTQYF
TGTGCCAGTAGCTATGGACTAGCGGGAGATGCAGATACGCAGTATTTT
>medium-sized|TRBV6-6|TRBJ2-5|.
CASSYRTQQETQYF
TGTGCCAGCAGTTACAGGACGCAGCAAGAGACCCAGTACTTC
>few|TRBV7-9|TRBJ2-3|TRBD2
CASSLGSSGSRTDTQYF
TGTGCCAGCAGCTTAGGTTCTAGCGGGAGTAGAACAGATACGCAGTATTTT
>.|TRBV7-9|TRBJ2-1|TRBD2
CASSPGGTSGLRDEQFF
TGTGCCAGCAGCCCCGGCGGGACTAGCGGACTAAGGGATGAGCAGTTCTTC
>few|TRBV11-1|TRBJ2-3|.
CASSLAPVTDTQYF
TGTGCCAGCAGCTTAGCGCCTGTTACAGATACGCAGTATTTT